Listed below are T cell receptor beta chains from one sample, sequenced in a study of regulatory T cells in long-lasting Graves disease. TCRdb used MiXCR to reprocess the multiplex PCR reads, holding one entry per CDR3 protein. Of roughly 360,000 distinct CDR3 sequences listed, roughly 23% are singletons. Here the sequenced sample was peripheral blood mononuclear cells (PBMCs), taken when the disease was refractory, from a patient treated with antithyroid drugs. The receptors here all came from a woman aged 40-49 years with Graves disease. Each CDR3 is given with its conserved first and last residue. The order of the fields is V gene, J gene, D gene, CDR3 protein. D genes are given only for firm matches.

TRBV20-1	TRBJ2-2	TRBD2	CSASPAGESGELFF
TRBV19	TRBJ2-5	TRBD2	CASGTGTSGDGQETQYF
TRBV29-1	TRBJ1-4	.	CSVEISRGKLFF
TRBV28	TRBJ2-2	.	CASSLPGTGSTGELFF
TRBV28	TRBJ2-2	.	CASSYGANTGELFF
TRBV6-9	TRBJ2-1	TRBD2	CASSSRLAGGLYNEQFF
TRBV2	TRBJ1-2	TRBD1	CASSSWGKGARGYTF
TRBV20-1	TRBJ1-5	.	CSARDARAQGPQHF
TRBV12-5	TRBJ2-7	.	CASGLFTVGGVYEQYF
TRBV7-9	TRBJ2-7	TRBD2	CASSLVGSGRAYEQYF
TRBV6-1	TRBJ1-4	.	CASTAGGGKVQKLFF
TRBV19	TRBJ1-6	.	CASGLGSSYNSPLHF
TRBV7-3	TRBJ2-7	.	CASSFQNSYEQYF
TRBV2	TRBJ1-5	.	CASSRQNQPQHF
TRBV29-1	TRBJ2-5	.	CSVEIGGKSGHPETQYF
TRBV20-1	TRBJ2-3	.	CSARRDSTDTQYF
TRBV6-2/TRBV6-3	TRBJ2-7	.	CASSYTTTPYEQYF
TRBV28	TRBJ1-2	.	CASSLSSGSRSYGYGYTF
TRBV12-3/TRBV12-4	TRBJ2-7	TRBD2	CASSLGTSGTLYF
TRBV6-1	TRBJ2-7	.	CASSEQGGEQYF
TRBV7-2	TRBJ1-2	.	CASSLISQKYYGYTF
TRBV20-1	TRBJ1-1	.	CSARDGASYNTEAFF
TRBV19	TRBJ2-5	.	CASSRSRTQKTQYF
TRBV9	TRBJ2-4	.	CASSPRGGAKNIQYF
TRBV28	TRBJ2-3	.	CASSQTRGTDTQYF
TRBV3-1	TRBJ1-1	.	CASSQDNGSNTEAFF
TRBV5-1	TRBJ2-4	.	CASRASGGPGDIQYF
TRBV6-1	TRBJ2-7	.	CASIAGGTVSYEQYF
TRBV9	TRBJ2-3	TRBD2	CASSGRTSGTDTQYF
TRBV5-1	TRBJ1-1	TRBD1	CASSRSGWGQEMNTEAFF
TRBV15	TRBJ1-5	.	CATSRDRVKRFNQPQHF
TRBV9	TRBJ2-7	.	CASSATDVPYEQYF
TRBV28	TRBJ1-5	.	CASTRGRRSNQPQHF
TRBV6-1	TRBJ1-3	.	CASSDRAGNTIYF
TRBV28	TRBJ1-2	TRBD1	CASIGQAYGYTF
TRBV6-1	TRBJ2-2	TRBD2	CASRKGGDTGELFF
TRBV29-1	TRBJ2-5	.	CSVPLAFETQYF
TRBV19	TRBJ1-1	TRBD1	CASSMDRVGTEAFF
TRBV2	TRBJ2-2	TRBD2	CASSEILAGTNTGELFF
TRBV2	TRBJ2-7	.	CASSEAWYPGQYF
TRBV10-3	TRBJ1-3	TRBD1	CATGSDRVRNTIYF
TRBV20-1	TRBJ2-7	.	CSALTGTHYEQYF
TRBV6-1	TRBJ1-5	.	CASRTGTGPQPQHF
TRBV6-5	TRBJ2-7	.	CASSYFLSTTYEQYF
TRBV3-1	TRBJ1-2	TRBD1	CASSRRQGPYGYTF
TRBV29-1	TRBJ2-2	.	CSVNSGTGELFF
TRBV20-1	TRBJ1-5	.	CSAQGRFSNQPQRF